This T cell receptor (beta chain) was recovered during a study of CD8 T cells in ankylosing spondylitis (dated by TCRdb to about 2017). The study in broad terms: To find TCR variants linked to disease, the study profiled T cell receptor beta repertoires in ankylosing spondylitis patients and healthy donors. The whole study cohort included roughly 110 healthy donors and 25 ankylosing spondylitis patients. Peripheral blood was sampled, and synovial fluid was additionally collected from ankylosing spondylitis patients. The investigation overall reported the following: Blood from ankylosing spondylitis patients appeared to be characterized by a TCR beta motif made up of several highly homologous amino acid variants. Some TCR beta motif variants had previously been reported in synovial fluid and blood of reactive arthritis patients, which suggested common disease-initiation mechanisms. Significant enrichment of the disease-linked clones was reported in matched synovial fluid samples from ankylosing spondylitis patients. The disease-linked clones showed a CD8+ phenotype and occurred at relatively low frequencies in peripheral blood.

This clonotype was observed at least ten times. Which antigen it targets is not known. Nothing much larger sits one base from this clone, and base qualities are not available. These reads were obtained on an Illumina HiSeq 2500. Quantitative 5'-RACE with molecular barcodes was the method used to prepare the TCR beta libraries. The authors processed their data as follows. To identify disease-linked TCR variants, a new computational method was used, one built on a probabilistic model of VDJ rearrangement. Clones were called with MiXCR by TCRdb after fastp trimmed the public reads at Q25, and only in-frame beta chains were retained. Rows are unified per CDR3 protein, each entry keeping the most common DNA and genes. None of the V and J calls come from the authors' own analysis; TCRdb made them. Within this sample are 210,000 or so distinct CDR3 sequences, with 7.5% to 9.5% of them counted one time only. The ten most abundant clones make up roughly 4.9% of the sample.

V drops 4 bases and J drops 4 bases, leaving 10 bases in between. According to the germline V gene (reference sequence), CDR1 reads DFQATT and CDR2 reads SNEGSKA. Counted from cysteine to phenylalanine, this CDR3 has 12 amino acids. Only the CDR3 part of the read is kept: 36 bases, read in frame from the first base. Input material: blood, either unsorted or a sorted T cell fraction (not recorded which). The chain was built from TRBV20-1 and TRBJ1-1, with the D gene too uncertain to name. The source of this sequence is a female donor with ankylosing spondylitis or in good health (not recorded which). CDR3 reads: CSAIGRRTEAFF. The nucleotide sequence is given as TGCAGTGCTATAGGTCGACGCACTGAAGCTTTCTTT.